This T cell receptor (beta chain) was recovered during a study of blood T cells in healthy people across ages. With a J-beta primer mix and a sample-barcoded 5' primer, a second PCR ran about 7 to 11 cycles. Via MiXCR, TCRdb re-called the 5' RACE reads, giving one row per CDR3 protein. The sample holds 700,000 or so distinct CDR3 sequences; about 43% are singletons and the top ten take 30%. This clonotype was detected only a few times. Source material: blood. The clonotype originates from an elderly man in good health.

CDR3 amino acids: CASSPTGTHNNEQFF. Here the CDR3 DNA reads TGCGCCAGCAGCCCTACTGGTACCCATAACAATGAGCAGTTCTTC. V gene TRBV5-1 combines with J gene TRBJ2-1; no firm D call. Germline CDR1 and CDR2: SGHRS and YFSETQ. V dropped 4 bases and J dropped 5 bases, with 16 bases sitting between them. The CDR3 sequence is 15 residues long. The complete variable domain, with remaining parts taken from reference TRBV5-1 and TRBJ2-1, reads KAGVTQTPRYLIKTRGQQVTLSCSPISGHRSVSWYQQTPGQGLQFLFEYFSETQRNKGNFPGRFSGRQFSNSRSEMNVSTLELGDSALYLCASSPTGTHNNEQFFGPGTRLTVL.